Following are 14 T cell receptor beta chains from one sample sequenced in a study of blood T cell repertoires in COVID-19. Some clones are missing from TCRdb's copy, which holds only in-frame ones; the method was immunoSEQ multiplex PCR. The sample carries about 170,000 clones, approximately 79% recorded once. The sequenced sample was peripheral blood. The receptors were gathered from an elderly woman with acute or convalescent COVID-19.

This rearrangement joins TRBV6-1 to TRBJ2-7; D might be TRBD2 (6 bases). CDR1 and CDR2 from the germline V gene are MNHNS and SASEGT. V was trimmed by 2 bases and J by 1 base, leaving 12 bases between them. CDR3 size: 15 residues. For the CDR3, the DNA is TGTGCCAGCAGTGAACAGCGACTAGGATCCTACGAGCAGTACTTC. The encoded protein is CASSEQRLGSYEQYF.

The chain employs TRBV4-3 and TRBJ1-4, with 9 bases that match TRBD1. Germline V gene data show CDR1 as LGHNA and CDR2 as YSLEER. V lost 1 base, J lost 2 bases, and 11 bases stayed unmatched. The CDR3 totals 19 residues. The CDR3 DNA is TGCGCCAGCAGCCAAGGATTAGGGGGACAGGGTTTCACTAATGAAAAACTGTTTTTT. Its translation is CASSQGLGGQGFTNEKLFF.

The chain joins TRBV19 to TRBJ1-4, with D possibly TRBD1 on 5 matching bases. Trimming took 2 bases from V and 10 from J, leaving 17 bases between them. This CDR3 contains 15 residues. Germline V gene data show CDR1 as LNHDA and CDR2 as SQIVND (reference sequence). CDR3 residues: CASSIWSGGRGKLFF. The CDR3 DNA sequence: TGTGCCAGTAGTATATGGTCCGGGGGTAGAGGAAAACTGTTTTTT.

This clone has only a few counts. The chain carries TRBV6-2 or TRBV6-3 and TRBJ2-2, with 7 bases fitting TRBD1. The CDR3 is 14 residues long. CDR1 is MNHEY and CDR2 is SVGEGT in the germline V gene. Germline trimming cut 4 bases from V and 4 bases from J; bases unmatched to any gene: 3. The CDR3 here is CASSWTGATGELFF. CDR3 nucleotides: TGTGCCAGCAGTTGGACAGGAGCCACCGGGGAGCTGTTTTTT.

The chain is built from TRBV3-1 (or the pseudogene TRBV3-2) and TRBJ1-6; 9 bases align to TRBD1. Germline V gene lookup returns CDR1 LGHDT and CDR2 YNNKEL (reference sequence). Germline trimming cut 7 bases from V and 10 bases from J; bases unmatched to any gene: 8. The length of the CDR3 is 14 residues. CDR3 in DNA: TGTGCCAGCACCGGTGGGACAGGGTCGTCACCCCTCCACTTT. Its translation is CASTGGTGSSPLHF.

This chain links TRBV7-6 with TRBJ2-7, with D maybe TRBD2 (5 bases). The germline CDR1 and CDR2 sequences are SGHVS and FNYEAQ. Trimming took 1 base from V and 6 from J, leaving 13 bases between them. The CDR3 covers 14 residues. CDR3 in DNA: TGTGCCAGCAGCTTAGGAGCGGCGGCCCTCGAGCAGTACTTC. Translating it yields CASSLGAAALEQYF. Drawing the rest from reference TRBV7-6 and TRBJ2-7, the complete variable domain is GAGVSQSPRYKVTKRGQDVALRCDPISGHVSLYWYRQALGQGPEFLTYFNYEAQQDKSGLPNDRFSAERPEGSISTLTIQRTEQRDSAMYRCASSLGAAALEQYFGPGTRLTVT.

This chain joins TRBV30 and TRBJ2-5; the D gene is possibly TRBD1 (5 bases). Germline CDR1 and CDR2: GTSNPN and SVGIG (reference sequence). V was pared by 1 base and J by 4 bases, with 10 bases between. This CDR3 contains 13 residues. CDR3 in amino acids: CAWSAAGRETQYF. DNA for the CDR3: TGTGCCTGGAGTGCGGCAGGGCGAGAGACCCAGTACTTC.

This clone is a singleton in its sample. The J gene is TRBJ2-7, the V gene TRBV10-2; the match to TRBD1 covers 9 bases. Trimming at V came to 3 bases and at J to 4 bases, leaving 4 bases not matched to a gene. The germline gives CDR1 WSHSY, CDR2 SAAADI. CDR3 size: 14 residues. CDR3 protein: CASSDWDREYEQYF. DNA for the CDR3: TGCGCCAGCAGTGACTGGGACAGGGAGTACGAGCAGTACTTC.

This clone was found a few times. The chain has TRBV11-2 and TRBJ1-2, with a possible D match to TRBD1 (5 bases). Trimming cost V 1 base and J 6 bases, with 6 bases left between them. The germline CDR1 and CDR2 sequences are SGHAT and FQNNGV. The CDR3 is 12 residues long. The CDR3 coding sequence is TGTGCCAGCAGCTTAGGCAGGGATGGCTACACCTTC. This gives the protein CASSLGRDGYTF.

This sequence joins TRBV7-8 and TRBJ2-7; 7 bases fit TRBD1. Trimming removed 5 bases from V and 4 bases from J; junction bases left unmatched: 8. The CDR3 is made up of 14 amino acids. Per the germline V gene, CDR1 is SGHVS and CDR2 is FQNEAQ. The CDR3 protein is CASSPDRDRYEQYF. CDR3 nucleotide sequence: TGTGCCAGCAGCCCTGACAGGGACCGTTACGAGCAGTACTTC. The full variable domain, its missing parts supplied by reference TRBV7-8 and TRBJ2-7, is GAGVSQSPRYKVAKRGQDVALRCDPISGHVSLFWYQQALGQGPEFLTYFQNEAQLDKSGLPSDRFFAERPEGSVSTLKIQRTQQEDSAVYLCASSPDRDRYEQYFGPGTRLTVT.

Worth noting for this clone: This sample also contains other DNA sequences that code for the same CDR3. This chain connects TRBV5-4 to TRBJ2-5; TRBD2 matches 9 bases. Germline V CDR1 and CDR2: SGHNT, YYREEE (reference sequence). Trimming took 0 bases from V and 4 from J; bases not matched to a gene: 4. This CDR3 is built from 15 residues. The CDR3 nucleotides read TGTGCCAGCAGCTTGGGTAGCGGGAGCGGAGAGACCCAGTACTTC. Translation gives CASSLGSGSGETQYF.

This clone has only one observation. The rearrangement joins TRBV6-5 to TRBJ2-1; TRBD1 agrees at 7 bases. The V gene's germline CDR1 is MNHEY and CDR2 SVGAGI. This CDR3 is 14 amino acids long. The ends lost 2 bases at V and 6 bases at J; junction bases unmatched: 4. As DNA, the CDR3 is TGTGCCAGCAGTTACCCGGGACAGTCCAATGAGCAGTTCTTC. Protein: CASSYPGQSNEQFF.

The V call is TRBV15, the J call TRBJ1-5, with D perhaps TRBD1 (5 bases). Germline CDR1 LNHNV, CDR2 YYDKDF (reference sequence). The CDR3 length is 15 residues. Trimming left V 0 bases short and J 6 bases short, with 12 bases between. For the CDR3, the DNA is TGTGCCACCAGCAGAGACAGGGATAGAGGTCAGCCCCAGCATTTT. Translating gives CATSRDRDRGQPQHF.

The chain couples TRBV9 to TRBJ2-6, with D tentatively TRBD1 (6 bases). CDR1 is SGDLS, CDR2 YYNGEE, per germline. The V gene lost 2 bases and the J gene lost 0 bases, with 18 bases spanning the gap. This CDR3 is 19 amino acids long. The CDR3 is CASSVPRDKGFSGANVLTF. As DNA, the CDR3 is TGTGCCAGCAGCGTCCCCCGGGACAAGGGCTTCTCTGGGGCCAACGTCCTGACTTTC.